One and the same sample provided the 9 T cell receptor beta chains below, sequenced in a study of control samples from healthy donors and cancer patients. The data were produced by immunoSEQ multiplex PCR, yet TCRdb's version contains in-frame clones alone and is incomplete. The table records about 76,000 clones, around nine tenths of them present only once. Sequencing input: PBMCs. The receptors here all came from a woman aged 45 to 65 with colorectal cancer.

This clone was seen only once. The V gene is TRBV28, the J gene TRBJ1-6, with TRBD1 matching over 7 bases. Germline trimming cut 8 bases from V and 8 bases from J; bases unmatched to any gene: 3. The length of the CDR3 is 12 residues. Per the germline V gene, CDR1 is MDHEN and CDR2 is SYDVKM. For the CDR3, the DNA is TGTGCCAGCGGGACAGCCTATTCACCCCTCCACTTT. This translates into CASGTAYSPLHF.

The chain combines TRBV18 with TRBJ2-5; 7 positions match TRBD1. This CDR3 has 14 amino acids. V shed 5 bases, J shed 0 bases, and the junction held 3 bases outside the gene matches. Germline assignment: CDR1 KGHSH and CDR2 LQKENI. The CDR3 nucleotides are TGTGCCAGCTCAGGGACAGATCACCAAGAGACCCAGTACTTC. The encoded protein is CASSGTDHQETQYF.

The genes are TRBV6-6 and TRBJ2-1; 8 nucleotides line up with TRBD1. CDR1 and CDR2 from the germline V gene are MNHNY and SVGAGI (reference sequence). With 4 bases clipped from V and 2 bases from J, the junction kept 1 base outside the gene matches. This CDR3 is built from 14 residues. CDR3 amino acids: CASSSRGPYNEQFF. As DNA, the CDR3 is TGTGCCAGCAGTTCCAGGGGGCCCTACAATGAGCAGTTCTTC.

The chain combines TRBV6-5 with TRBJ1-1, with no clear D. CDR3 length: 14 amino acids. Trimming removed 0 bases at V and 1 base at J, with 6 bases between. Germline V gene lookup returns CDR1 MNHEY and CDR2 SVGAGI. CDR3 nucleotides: TGTGCCAGCAGTTACTCTAGGAGGAACACTGAAGCTTTCTTT. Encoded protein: CASSYSRRNTEAFF.

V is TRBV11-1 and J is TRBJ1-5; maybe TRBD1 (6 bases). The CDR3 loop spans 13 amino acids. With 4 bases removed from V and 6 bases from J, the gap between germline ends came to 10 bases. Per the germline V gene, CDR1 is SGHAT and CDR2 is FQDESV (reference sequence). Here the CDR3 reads CASSSDSRQPQHF. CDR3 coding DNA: TGTGCCAGCAGCTCGGACAGCCGTCAGCCCCAGCATTTT.

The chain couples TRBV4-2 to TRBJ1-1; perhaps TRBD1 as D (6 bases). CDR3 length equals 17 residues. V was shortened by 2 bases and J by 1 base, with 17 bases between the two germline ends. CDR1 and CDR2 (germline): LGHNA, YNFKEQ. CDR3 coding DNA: TGTGCCAGCAGCCAACTAGGGGAGGGGGGGACGAACACTGAAGCTTTCTTT. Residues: CASSQLGEGGTNTEAFF.

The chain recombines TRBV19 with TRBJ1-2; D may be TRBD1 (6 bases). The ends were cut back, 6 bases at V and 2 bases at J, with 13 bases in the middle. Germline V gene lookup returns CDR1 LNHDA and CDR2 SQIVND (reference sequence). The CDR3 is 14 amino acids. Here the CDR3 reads CASSRTVKNYGYTF. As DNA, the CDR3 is TGTGCCAGTAGCCGGACAGTTAAAAACTATGGCTACACCTTC.

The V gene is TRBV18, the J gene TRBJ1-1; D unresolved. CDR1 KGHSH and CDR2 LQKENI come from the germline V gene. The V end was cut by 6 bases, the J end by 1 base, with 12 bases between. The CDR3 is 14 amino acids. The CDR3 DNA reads TGTGCCAGCTCCGCCCTGGGATCGAACACTGAAGCTTTCTTT. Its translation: CASSALGSNTEAFF. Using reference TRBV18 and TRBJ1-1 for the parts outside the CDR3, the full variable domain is NAGVMQNPRHLVRRRGQEARLRCSPMKGHSHVYWYRQLPEEGLKFMVYLQKENIIDESGMPKERFSAEFPKEGPSILRIQQVVRGDSAAYFCASSALGSNTEAFFGQGTRLTVV.

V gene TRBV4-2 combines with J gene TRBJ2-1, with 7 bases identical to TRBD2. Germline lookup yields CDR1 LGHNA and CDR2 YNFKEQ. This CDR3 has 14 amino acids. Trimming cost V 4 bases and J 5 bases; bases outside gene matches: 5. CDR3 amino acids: CASSPTSDNNEQFF. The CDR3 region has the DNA TGTGCCAGCAGCCCTACTAGCGACAACAATGAGCAGTTCTTC.